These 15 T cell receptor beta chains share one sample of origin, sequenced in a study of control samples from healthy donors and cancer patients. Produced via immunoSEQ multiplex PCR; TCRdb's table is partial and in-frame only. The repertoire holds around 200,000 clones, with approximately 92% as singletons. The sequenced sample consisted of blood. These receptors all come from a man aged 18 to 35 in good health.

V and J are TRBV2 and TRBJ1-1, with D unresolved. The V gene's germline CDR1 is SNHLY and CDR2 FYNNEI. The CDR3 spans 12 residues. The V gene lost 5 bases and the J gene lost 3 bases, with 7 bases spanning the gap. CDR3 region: CASSKEDTEAFF. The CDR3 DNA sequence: TGTGCCAGCAGTAAGGAGGACACTGAAGCTTTCTTT.

CDR3 DNA: TGTGCCACCAGTGAGCGAGGGACAGGGGGGGCCTACGAGCAGTACTTC. Encoded protein: CATSERGTGGAYEQYF. V and J are TRBV24-1 and TRBJ2-7; 11 positions agree with TRBD1. The CDR3 covers 16 residues. The germline V gene encodes CDR1 KGHDR and CDR2 SFDVKD. J lost 2 bases, V lost 4 bases, and 6 bases had no gene match.

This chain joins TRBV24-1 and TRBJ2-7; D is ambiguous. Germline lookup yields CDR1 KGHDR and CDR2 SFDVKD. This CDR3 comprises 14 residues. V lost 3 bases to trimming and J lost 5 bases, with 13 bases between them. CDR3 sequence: CATSDAAGSDEQYF. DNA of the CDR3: TGTGCCACCAGTGATGCTGCAGGCAGTGACGAGCAGTACTTC.

The CDR3 here is CASSFGGTNEKLFF. CDR3 nucleotides: TGCGCCAGCAGCTTCGGGGGTACTAATGAAAAACTGTTTTTT. The rearrangement uses TRBV5-1 and TRBJ1-4, with D tentatively TRBD1 (5 bases). In germline, CDR1 is SGHRS, CDR2 YFSETQ. The V end lost 2 bases, the J end lost 2 bases, and 7 bases lay between the germline ends. The CDR3 is 14 residues long.

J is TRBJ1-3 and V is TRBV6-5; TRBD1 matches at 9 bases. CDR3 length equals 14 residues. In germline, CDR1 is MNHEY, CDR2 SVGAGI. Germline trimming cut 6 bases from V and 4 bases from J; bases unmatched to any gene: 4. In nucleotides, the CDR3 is TGTGCCAGCAGAACAGGGGGCGCCGGAAACACCATATATTTT. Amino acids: CASRTGGAGNTIYF.

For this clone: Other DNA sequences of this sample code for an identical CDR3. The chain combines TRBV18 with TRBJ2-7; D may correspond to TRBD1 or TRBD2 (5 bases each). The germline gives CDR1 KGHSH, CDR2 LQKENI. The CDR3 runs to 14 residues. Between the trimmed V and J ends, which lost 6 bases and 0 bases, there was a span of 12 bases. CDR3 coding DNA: TGTGCCAGCTCGCCTCGAGGGACCTCCTACGAGCAGTACTTC. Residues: CASSPRGTSYEQYF.

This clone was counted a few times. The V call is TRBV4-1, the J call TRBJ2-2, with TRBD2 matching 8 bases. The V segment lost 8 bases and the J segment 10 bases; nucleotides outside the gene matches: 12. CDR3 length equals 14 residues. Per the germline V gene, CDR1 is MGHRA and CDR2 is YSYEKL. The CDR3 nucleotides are TGCGCCAGCTCCCCCCCGGGAGGGCGTTTGGAGCTGTTTTTT. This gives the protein CASSPPGGRLELFF.

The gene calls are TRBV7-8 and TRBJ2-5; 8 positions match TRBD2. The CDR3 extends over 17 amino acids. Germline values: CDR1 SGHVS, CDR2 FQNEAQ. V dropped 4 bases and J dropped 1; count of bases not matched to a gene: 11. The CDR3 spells CASSSGEVAGSQETQYF. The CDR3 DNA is TGTGCCAGCAGCTCCGGTGAAGTAGCGGGGTCCCAAGAGACCCAGTACTTC.

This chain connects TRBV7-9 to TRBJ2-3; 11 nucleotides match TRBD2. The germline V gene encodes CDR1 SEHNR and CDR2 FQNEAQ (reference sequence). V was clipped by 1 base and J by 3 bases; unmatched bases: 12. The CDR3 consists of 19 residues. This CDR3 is CASSLVWIAGGPTTDTQYF. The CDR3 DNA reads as TGTGCCAGCAGCTTAGTATGGATAGCGGGGGGGCCTACGACAGATACGCAGTATTTT.

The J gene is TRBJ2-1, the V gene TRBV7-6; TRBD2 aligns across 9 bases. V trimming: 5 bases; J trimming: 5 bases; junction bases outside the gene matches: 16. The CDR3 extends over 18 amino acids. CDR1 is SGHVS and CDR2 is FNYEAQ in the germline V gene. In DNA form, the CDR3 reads TGTGCCAGCAGCCTACTCGGACTTACGGGACTAGCAGACAATGAGCAGTTCTTC. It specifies CASSLLGLTGLADNEQFF. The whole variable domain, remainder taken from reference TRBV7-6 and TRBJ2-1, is GAGVSQSPRYKVTKRGQDVALRCDPISGHVSLYWYRQALGQGPEFLTYFNYEAQQDKSGLPNDRFSAERPEGSISTLTIQRTEQRDSAMYRCASSLLGLTGLADNEQFFGPGTRLTVL.

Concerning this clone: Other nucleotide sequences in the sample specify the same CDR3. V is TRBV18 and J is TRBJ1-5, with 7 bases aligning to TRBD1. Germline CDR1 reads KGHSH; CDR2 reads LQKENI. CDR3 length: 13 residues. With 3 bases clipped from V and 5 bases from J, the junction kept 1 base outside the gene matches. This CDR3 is CASSPQGDQPQHF. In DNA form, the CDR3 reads TGTGCCAGCTCACCGCAGGGGGATCAGCCCCAGCATTTT. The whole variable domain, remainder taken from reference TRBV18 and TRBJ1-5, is NAGVMQNPRHLVRRRGQEARLRCSPMKGHSHVYWYRQLPEEGLKFMVYLQKENIIDESGMPKERFSAEFPKEGPSILRIQQVVRGDSAAYFCASSPQGDQPQHFGDGTRLSIL.

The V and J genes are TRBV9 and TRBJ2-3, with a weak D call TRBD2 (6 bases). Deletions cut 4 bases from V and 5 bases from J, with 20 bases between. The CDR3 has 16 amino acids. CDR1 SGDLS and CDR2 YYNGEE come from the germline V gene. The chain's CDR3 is CASSPHSTSSGDTQYF. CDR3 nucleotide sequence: TGTGCCAGCAGCCCCCACTCGACTAGTAGTGGAGATACGCAGTATTTT.

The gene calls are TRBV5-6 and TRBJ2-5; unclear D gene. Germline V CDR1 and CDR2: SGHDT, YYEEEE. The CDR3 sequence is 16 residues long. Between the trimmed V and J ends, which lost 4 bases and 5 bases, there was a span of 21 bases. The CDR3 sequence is CASSRQQGLLGETQYF. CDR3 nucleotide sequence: TGTGCCAGCAGCCGCCAACAAGGCCTCCTAGGGGAGACCCAGTACTTC.

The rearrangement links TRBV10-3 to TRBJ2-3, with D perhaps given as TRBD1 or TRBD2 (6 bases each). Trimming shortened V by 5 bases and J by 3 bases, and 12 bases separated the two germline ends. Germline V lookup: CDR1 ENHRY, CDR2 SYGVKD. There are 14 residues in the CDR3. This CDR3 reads CAISTGRGTDTQYF. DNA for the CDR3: TGTGCCATCAGTACAGGGCGGGGAACAGATACGCAGTATTTT.

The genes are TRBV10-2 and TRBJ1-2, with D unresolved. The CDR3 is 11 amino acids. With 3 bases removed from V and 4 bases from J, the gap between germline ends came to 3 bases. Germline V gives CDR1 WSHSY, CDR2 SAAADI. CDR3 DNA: TGCGCCAGCAGTGATCTCTATGGCTACACCTTC. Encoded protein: CASSDLYGYTF.